The 28 T cell receptor beta chains in this list originate from one sample, sequenced in a study of cytomegalovirus exposure and HLA in healthy donors. Amplification used 60 Vbeta primers and 13 Jbeta primers. Clones were sequenced by immunoSEQ multiplex PCR, and TCRdb holds only the in-frame ones, with some missing. The data contain 200,000 to 250,000 clones, around four fifths of them singletons. The sample was PBMCs. The receptors here all came from a middle-aged woman in good health and CMV-seronegative.

The V gene is TRBV4-3, the J gene TRBJ2-3; TRBD2 matches at 15 bases. CDR3 length equals 16 residues. Trimming cost V 3 bases and J 5 bases; bases outside gene matches: 3. CDR1 is LGHNA and CDR2 is YSLEER in the germline V gene. In nucleotides, the CDR3 is TGCGCCAGCAGCCAGGGACTAGCGGGGGGTGGAGATACGCAGTATTTT. This encodes CASSQGLAGGGDTQYF.

This clone was found once. The chain carries TRBV12-5 and TRBJ2-7; tentatively, D is TRBD1 (6 bases). The CDR3 totals 15 residues. The V and J ends lost 5 bases and 2 bases respectively, with 16 bases between them. The germline CDR1 and CDR2 sequences are LGHNT and FRNRAP. The CDR3 reads CASGPDRSFAYEQYF. As DNA, the CDR3 is TGTGCTAGTGGTCCTGACAGGTCATTCGCCTACGAGCAGTACTTC. The variable domain in full, with the rest retrieved from reference TRBV12-5 and TRBJ2-7, is DARVTQTPRHKVTEMGQEVTMRCQPILGHNTVFWYRQTMMQGLELLAYFRNRAPLDDSGMPKDRFSAEMPDATLATLKIQPSEPRDSAVYFCASGPDRSFAYEQYFGPGTRLTVT.

The chain employs TRBV11-3 and TRBJ1-1, with TRBD1 identical over 7 bases. The junction had 0 bases not matched to a gene; V was cut back by 1 base and J by 1 base. Germline CDR1 reads SGHNT; CDR2 reads YENEEA. CDR3 length equals 14 residues. CDR3 region: CASSLGQGNTEAFF. The CDR3 DNA reads as TGTGCCAGCAGCTTAGGACAGGGGAACACTGAAGCTTTCTTT. Full variable domain (missing parts from reference TRBV11-3 and TRBJ1-1): EAGVVQSPRYKIIEKKQPVAFWCNPISGHNTLYWYLQNLGQGPELLIRYENEEAVDDSQLPKDRFSAERLKGVDSTLKIQPAELGDSAVYLCASSLGQGNTEAFFGQGTRLTVV.

The chain uses TRBV5-1 and TRBJ2-1; TRBD2 matches 10 bases. The ends lost 1 base at V and 9 bases at J; junction bases unmatched: 4. CDR1 and CDR2 (germline): SGHRS, YFSETQ. CDR3 length equals 14 residues. CDR3 amino acids: CASSLPSGGVEQFF. CDR3 sequence (DNA): TGCGCCAGCAGCTTGCCTAGCGGGGGTGTTGAGCAGTTCTTC.

This chain joins TRBV12-5 and TRBJ1-2; unclear D gene. From germline, CDR1 is LGHNT and CDR2 FRNRAP. V was shortened by 0 bases and J by 1 base, with 9 bases between the two germline ends. CDR3 size: 15 residues. In DNA form, the CDR3 reads TGTGCTAGTGGTTTGGTACATCAGGTTAACTATGGCTACACCTTC. Translating gives CASGLVHQVNYGYTF. Full variable domain (remainder filled in from reference TRBV12-5 and TRBJ1-2): DARVTQTPRHKVTEMGQEVTMRCQPILGHNTVFWYRQTMMQGLELLAYFRNRAPLDDSGMPKDRFSAEMPDATLATLKIQPSEPRDSAVYFCASGLVHQVNYGYTFGSGTRLTVV.

This chain's CDR3 is CASSVGAGDTQYF. CDR3 in DNA: TGTGCCAGCAGCGTAGGGGCCGGTGATACGCAGTATTTT. The rearrangement joins TRBV9 to TRBJ2-3, with D uncertain. This CDR3 is 13 amino acids long. From germline, CDR1 is SGDLS and CDR2 YYNGEE. V was cut by 0 bases and J by 6 bases, with 8 bases left in between.

The table lists this clone with a count of one. V usage is TRBV6-5 and J usage is TRBJ1-1; TRBD1 aligns across 7 bases. Germline loops: CDR1 MNHEY, CDR2 SVGAGI. This CDR3 contains 15 residues. The V gene end was trimmed by 8 bases and the J gene end by 4 bases; junction bases not matched to a gene: 13. The CDR3 is CASDRAPGSGTEAFF. The CDR3 DNA is TGTGCCAGCGACAGGGCTCCGGGGTCTGGCACTGAAGCTTTCTTT.

This clone occurred once. V and J are TRBV2 and TRBJ1-5; 7 nucleotides agree with TRBD1. CDR3 length: 15 residues. Trimming at V came to 6 bases and at J to 1 base, leaving 6 bases not matched to a gene. Per germline, CDR1 SNHLY and CDR2 FYNNEI. The CDR3 here is CASRSGGSSNQPQHF. The CDR3 DNA reads TGTGCCAGCAGATCAGGGGGATCGAGCAATCAGCCCCAGCATTTT.

The chain links TRBV6-1 to TRBJ1-3; D unresolved. V lost 5 bases to trimming and J lost 2 bases, with 19 bases between them. The CDR3 totals 17 residues. CDR1 MNHNS and CDR2 SASEGT come from the germline V gene. CDR3 in amino acids: CASSKGSGRGAGNTIYF. DNA of the CDR3: TGTGCCAGCAGTAAAGGTTCTGGAAGAGGCGCTGGAAACACCATATATTTT.

The chain is built from TRBV9 and TRBJ2-7; 7 bases line up with TRBD1. The CDR3 contains 15 residues. Germline lookup yields CDR1 SGDLS and CDR2 YYNGEE. The J segment lost 7 bases and the V segment lost 3 bases, leaving 13 bases of the junction unmatched. The CDR3 nucleotides read TGTGCCAGCAGCGCATCAGGGGGAACCTCCCTGGAGCAGTACTTC. Protein sequence: CASSASGGTSLEQYF.

J is TRBJ2-4 and V is TRBV5-1; 9 nucleotides line up with TRBD1. CDR3 length: 19 amino acids. Germline V gene lookup returns CDR1 SGHRS and CDR2 YFSETQ. The J segment lost 3 bases and the V segment lost 4 bases, leaving 17 bases of the junction unmatched. CDR3 region: CASSPDGTGYEVGKNIQYF. DNA of the CDR3: TGCGCCAGCAGCCCGGACGGGACAGGGTATGAGGTGGGCAAAAACATTCAGTACTTC.

This chain links TRBV29-1 with TRBJ1-2; 8 bases map to TRBD1. V was pared by 7 bases and J by 4 bases, with 8 bases of the junction left unmatched. Germline CDR1 is SQVTM and CDR2 is ANQGSEA. The CDR3 spans 13 residues. The CDR3 loop is CSGSGTGSYGYTF. DNA of the CDR3: TGCAGCGGATCCGGGACAGGATCCTATGGCTACACCTTC. Full variable domain (missing parts from reference TRBV29-1 and TRBJ1-2): SAVISQKPSRDICQRGTSLTIQCQVDSQVTMMFWYRQQPGQSLTLIATANQGSEATYESGFVIDKFPISRPNLTFSTLTVSNMSPEDSSIYLCSGSGTGSYGYTFGSGTRLTVV.

V and J are TRBV7-2 and TRBJ2-7; D is unresolved. Trimming cost V 1 base and J 1 base, with 8 bases left between them. CDR3 length equals 14 residues. Germline-derived CDR1 and CDR2 are SGHTA and FQGNSA. The CDR3, as DNA: TGTGCCAGCAGCTTAGTTGGCAGTTCCTACGAGCAGTACTTC. Encoded protein: CASSLVGSSYEQYF.

This clone was recorded once. The V call is TRBV30, the J call TRBJ1-2; tentatively, D is TRBD1 (5 bases). V lost 2 bases to trimming and J lost 7 bases, with 14 bases between them. Per the germline V gene, CDR1 is GTSNPN and CDR2 is SVGIG (reference sequence). CDR3 length equals 13 residues. For the CDR3, the DNA is TGTGCCTGGAGTCCCCCTACAGGTCTTGGCTACACCTTC. Translating it yields CAWSPPTGLGYTF.

Concerning this clone itself: A read error may produce the germline difference seen at one junction end. This CDR3 is also generated by other DNA sequences in the sample. The V call is TRBV28, the J call TRBJ1-1, with no clear D. This CDR3 contains 11 residues. CDR1 is MDHEN and CDR2 is SYDVKM in the germline V gene. CDR3 region: CASSFLGEAFF. The CDR3 DNA sequence: TGTGCCAGTAGTTTTCTAGGCGAAGCTTTCTTT.

V usage is TRBV2 and J usage is TRBJ1-3; possibly TRBD1 for D (6 bases). Germline V gives CDR1 SNHLY, CDR2 FYNNEI. Trimming removed 8 bases at V and 5 bases at J, with 22 bases between. This CDR3 comprises 16 residues. CDR3 in amino acids: CASARDTLDGRNTIYF. DNA for the CDR3: TGTGCCAGCGCCCGGGACACACTGGATGGACGAAACACCATATATTTT.

The chain has TRBV5-1 and TRBJ1-4; D call uncertain. There are 13 residues in the CDR3. Germline V CDR1 and CDR2: SGHRS, YFSETQ. V lost 4 bases and J 8 bases, leaving 12 bases between the germline ends. Here the CDR3 DNA reads TGCGCCAGCAGCAGGGAGGGCCGGGAAAAACTGTTTTTT. It specifies CASSREGREKLFF.

The chain uses TRBV7-9 and TRBJ2-2; D is undetermined. This CDR3 contains 12 residues. The germline gives CDR1 SEHNR, CDR2 FQNEAQ (reference sequence). The ends were cut back, 2 bases at V and 5 bases at J, with 3 bases in the middle. The CDR3 sequence: CASSLTTGELFF. Written as DNA, the CDR3 is TGTGCCAGCAGCTTAACTACCGGGGAGCTGTTTTTT.

The chain uses TRBV14 and TRBJ2-2, with 8 bases fitting TRBD2. The CDR3 is 17 amino acids. The germline V gene encodes CDR1 SGHDN and CDR2 FVKESK. With V trimmed by 5 bases and J by 2 bases, 10 bases remained unmatched. This CDR3 is CASSSGLASPNTGELFF. As DNA, the CDR3 is TGTGCCAGCAGCTCCGGACTAGCCAGTCCTAACACCGGGGAGCTGTTTTTT. The variable domain in full, with the rest retrieved from reference TRBV14 and TRBJ2-2, is EAGVTQFPSHSVIEKGQTVTLRCDPISGHDNLYWYRRVMGKEIKFLLHFVKESKQDESGMPNNRFLAERTGGTYSTLKVQPAELEDSGVYFCASSSGLASPNTGELFFGEGSRLTVL.

This clone was observed a few times. This chain links TRBV7-2 with TRBJ2-5, with a tentative D call TRBD2 (6 bases). CDR1 is SGHTA, CDR2 FQGNSA, per germline. This CDR3 has 15 amino acids. Trimming removed 1 base from V and 5 bases from J, with 14 bases in between. CDR3 loop: CASSLEWGGAETQYF. The CDR3 DNA reads TGTGCCAGCAGCTTAGAATGGGGCGGGGCCGAGACCCAGTACTTC.

This chain connects TRBV7-9 to TRBJ2-5; the D gene is possibly TRBD2 (6 bases). The V and J ends lost 4 bases and 5 bases respectively, with 17 bases between them. Germline loops: CDR1 SEHNR, CDR2 FQNEAQ (reference sequence). There are 15 residues in the CDR3. CDR3 DNA: TGTGCCAGCAGCTCCGGTACTTCGGAGGGGGAGACCCAGTACTTC. Residues: CASSSGTSEGETQYF.

This chain connects TRBV7-2 to TRBJ2-5; 10 bases align to TRBD2. V was clipped by 7 bases and J by 1 base; unmatched bases: 15. The CDR3 has 18 amino acids. CDR1 and CDR2 (germline): SGHTA, FQGNSA. CDR3 region: CASTKRVSSGGFQETQYF. The DNA for the CDR3 is TGTGCCAGCACCAAAAGGGTGTCTAGCGGGGGATTCCAAGAGACCCAGTACTTC.

This chain connects TRBV2 to TRBJ2-4, with D maybe TRBD2 (6 bases). Germline V gene data show CDR1 as SNHLY and CDR2 as FYNNEI. V was cut by 3 bases and J by 7 bases, with 16 bases left in between. The CDR3 is 15 residues long. This chain's CDR3 is CASSDYGGRGNIQYF. The CDR3 DNA reads TGTGCCAGCAGTGACTATGGGGGACGGGGGAACATTCAGTACTTC.

The chain recombines TRBV7-9 with TRBJ1-1; no definite D call. Germline V CDR1 and CDR2: SEHNR, FQNEAQ (reference sequence). The CDR3 totals 11 residues. V was cut by 2 bases and J by 8 bases, with 6 bases left in between. The CDR3 spells CASSLTLEAFF. The DNA of the CDR3 is TGTGCCAGCAGCTTAACTCTAGAAGCTTTCTTT.

This clone was detected only a few times. V is TRBV6-1 and J is TRBJ1-2, with D hard to call. Germline CDR1 MNHNS, CDR2 SASEGT. This CDR3 has 14 residues. V shed 7 bases and J shed 8 bases, with 20 bases lying between them. In nucleotides, the CDR3 is TGTGCCAGCACCGTGGATGCGGGGATTCGGGGCTACACCTTC. Amino acid sequence: CASTVDAGIRGYTF.

Notes on this clone: The junction shows a germline mismatch at one end, possibly a read error. V is TRBV7-7 and J is TRBJ2-2, with 9 positions matching TRBD1. Germline loops: CDR1 SSHAT, CDR2 FNYEAQ (reference sequence). This CDR3 has 16 amino acids. In DNA form, the CDR3 reads TGTGCTAGCAGCTTAGCAGGACAGGGGATGGCCGGGGAGCTGTTTTTT. This codes for CASSLAGQGMAGELFF.

This clone was seen a few times. This rearrangement joins TRBV5-1 to TRBJ2-6; 8 positions match TRBD1. The germline CDR1 and CDR2 sequences are SGHRS and YFSETQ. The CDR3 extends over 17 amino acids. With V trimmed by 3 bases and J by 0 bases, 5 bases remained unmatched. The chain's CDR3 is CASSSQGGLSGANVLTF. CDR3 sequence (DNA): TGCGCCAGCAGCTCACAGGGGGGTCTCTCTGGGGCCAACGTCCTGACTTTC.

This clone showed up just a few times. This chain joins TRBV4-3 and TRBJ1-5, with no clear D. V was shortened by 5 bases and J by 4 bases, with 9 bases between the two germline ends. This CDR3 region has 13 residues. Germline loops: CDR1 LGHNA, CDR2 YSLEER. Here the CDR3 reads CASSEASNQPQHF. The CDR3 nucleotides read TGCGCCAGCAGCGAGGCTTCAAATCAGCCCCAGCATTTT.